This T cell receptor (beta chain) was sequenced for a study of T cell repertoires in cytomegalovirus infection. Across the whole study: Public TCR beta signature analysis indicated the presence of both CMV infection and matching HLA type.

Trimming took off 0 bases at V and 0 bases at J, with 3 bases between the two ends. This CDR3 contains 14 residues. Germline assignment: CDR1 SEHNR and CDR2 FQNEAQ (reference sequence). TCRdb called the reads again in MiXCR, with one record for every CDR3 protein. The sample yields around 530,000 distinct CDR3 sequences, approximately 26% seen once. In its sample, this clonotype was seen a few times. The sequence derives from a human donor in good health (CMV status not recorded). Some clones in this sample may be carry-over from other donors' samples. This chain joins TRBV7-9 and TRBJ1-5; no clear D gene. The sequenced material came from PBMCs. CDR3 sequence (DNA): TGTGCCAGCAGCTTAGCGCATAGCAATCAGCCCCAGCATTTT. Translation: CASSLAHSNQPQHF.